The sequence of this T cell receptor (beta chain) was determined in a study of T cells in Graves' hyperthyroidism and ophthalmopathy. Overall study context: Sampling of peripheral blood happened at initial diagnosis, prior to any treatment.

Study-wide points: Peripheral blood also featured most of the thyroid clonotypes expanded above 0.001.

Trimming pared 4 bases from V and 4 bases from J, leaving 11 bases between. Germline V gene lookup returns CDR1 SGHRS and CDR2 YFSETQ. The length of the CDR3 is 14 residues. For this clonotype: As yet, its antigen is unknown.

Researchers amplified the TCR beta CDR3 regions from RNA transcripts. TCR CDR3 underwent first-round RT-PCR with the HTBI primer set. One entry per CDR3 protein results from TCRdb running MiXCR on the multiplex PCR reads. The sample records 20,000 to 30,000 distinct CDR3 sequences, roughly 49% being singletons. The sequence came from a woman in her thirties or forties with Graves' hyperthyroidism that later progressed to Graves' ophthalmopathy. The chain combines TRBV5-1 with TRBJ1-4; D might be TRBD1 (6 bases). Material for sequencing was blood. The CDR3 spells CASSLGHLNEKLFF. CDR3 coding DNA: TGCGCCAGCAGCCTGGGACACCTTAATGAAAAACTGTTTTTT.